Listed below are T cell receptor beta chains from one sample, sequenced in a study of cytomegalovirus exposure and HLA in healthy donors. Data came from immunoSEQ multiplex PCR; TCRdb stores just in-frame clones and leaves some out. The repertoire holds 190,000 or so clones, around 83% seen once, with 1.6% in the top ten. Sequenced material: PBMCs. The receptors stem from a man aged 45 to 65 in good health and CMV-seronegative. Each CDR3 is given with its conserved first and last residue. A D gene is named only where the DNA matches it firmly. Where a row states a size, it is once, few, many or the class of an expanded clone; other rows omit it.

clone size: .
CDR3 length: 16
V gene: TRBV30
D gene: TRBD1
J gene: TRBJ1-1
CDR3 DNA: TGTGCCTGGAGTCTACGCCAGGGGGCGCGTCGGACTGAAGCTTTCTTT
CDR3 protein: CAWSLRQGARRTEAFF

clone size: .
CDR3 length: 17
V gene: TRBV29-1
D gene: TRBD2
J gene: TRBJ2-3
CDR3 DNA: TGCAGCGCCCCCGCTGGGCTAGCGGGAGGGAGGGCAGATACGCAGTATTTT
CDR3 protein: CSAPAGLAGGRADTQYF

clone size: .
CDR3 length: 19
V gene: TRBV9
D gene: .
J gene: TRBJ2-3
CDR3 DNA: TGTGCCAGCAGCGTAGATGGGAGAGTTCGAGCGGTCAGCACAGATACGCAGTATTTT
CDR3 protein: CASSVDGRVRAVSTDTQYF

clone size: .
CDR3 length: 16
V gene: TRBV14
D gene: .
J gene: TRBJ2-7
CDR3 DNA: TGTGCCAGCAGCCAGCCCAGTCCCCTTCCTTCCTACGAGCAGTACTTC
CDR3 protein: CASSQPSPLPSYEQYF

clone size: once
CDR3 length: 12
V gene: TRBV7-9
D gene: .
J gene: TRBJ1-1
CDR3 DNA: TGTTCCAGCAGCTTATCAAACACTGAAGCTTTCTTT
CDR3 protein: CSSSLSNTEAFF

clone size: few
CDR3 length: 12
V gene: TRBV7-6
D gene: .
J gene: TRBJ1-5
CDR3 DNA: TGTGCCAGCAGCTACATGGAGGGGCCCCAGCATTTT
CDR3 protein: CASSYMEGPQHF

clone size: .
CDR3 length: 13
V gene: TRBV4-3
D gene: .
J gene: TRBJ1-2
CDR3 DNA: TGCGCCAGCAGCCAAGATAGTCGTTATGGCTACACCTTC
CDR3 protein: CASSQDSRYGYTF

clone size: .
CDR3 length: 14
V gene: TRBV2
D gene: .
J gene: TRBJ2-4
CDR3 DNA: TGTGCCAGCAGTGTGTCTCGCCAAAAACACGGGGAGACCTTC
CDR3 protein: CASSVSRQKHGETF

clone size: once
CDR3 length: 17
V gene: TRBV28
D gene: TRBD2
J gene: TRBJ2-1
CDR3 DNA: TGTGCCAGCAGCCGACGACCTGCGGGAGGCTCCTACAATGAGCAGTTCTTC
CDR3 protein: CASSRRPAGGSYNEQFF

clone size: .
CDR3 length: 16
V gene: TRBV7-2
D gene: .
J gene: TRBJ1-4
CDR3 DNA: TGTGCCAGCAGCTTCTTTGCTACAGGGCCGAATGAAAAACTGTTTTTT
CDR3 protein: CASSFFATGPNEKLFF

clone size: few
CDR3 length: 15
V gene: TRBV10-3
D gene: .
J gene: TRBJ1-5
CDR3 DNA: TGTGCCATCAGCTCCTTTCCCATCGGGGGGCAGCCCCAGCATTTT
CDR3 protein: CAISSFPIGGQPQHF

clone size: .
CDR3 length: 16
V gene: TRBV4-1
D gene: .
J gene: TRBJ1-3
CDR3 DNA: TGCGCCAGCAGCCAAGAGCAGCAGGGTGTTGGAAACACCATATATTTT
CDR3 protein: CASSQEQQGVGNTIYF

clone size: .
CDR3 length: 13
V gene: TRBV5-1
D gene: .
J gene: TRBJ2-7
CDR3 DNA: TGCGCCAGCAGCTTGGGGGGGGAATACGAGCAGTACTTC
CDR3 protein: CASSLGGEYEQYF

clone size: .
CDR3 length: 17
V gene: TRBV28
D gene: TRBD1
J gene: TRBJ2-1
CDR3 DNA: TGTGCCAGCAGGACCGGACAGGGAAAGGTCTCCTACAATGAGCAGTTCTTC
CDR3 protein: CASRTGQGKVSYNEQFF

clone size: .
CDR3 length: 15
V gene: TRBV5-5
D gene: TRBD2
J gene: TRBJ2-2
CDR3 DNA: TGTGCCAGCAGCAGAGGACTAGCTAACACCGGGGAGCTGTTTTTT
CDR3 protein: CASSRGLANTGELFF

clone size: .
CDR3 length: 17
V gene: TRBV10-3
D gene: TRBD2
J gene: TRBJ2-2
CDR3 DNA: TGTGCCATCAGTGGCGCCTTGACTAGCGGGGTCACCGGGGAGCTGTTTTTT
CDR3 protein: CAISGALTSGVTGELFF

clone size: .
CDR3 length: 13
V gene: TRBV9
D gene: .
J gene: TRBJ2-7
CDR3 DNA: TGTGCCAGCAGCGTAATTGGTAGTGGCGAGCAGTACTTC
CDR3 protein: CASSVIGSGEQYF

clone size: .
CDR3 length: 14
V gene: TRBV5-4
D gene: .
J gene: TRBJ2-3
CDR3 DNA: TGTGCCAGCAGCTTCAGGGTCGGTGCAGATACGCAGTATTTT
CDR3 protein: CASSFRVGADTQYF

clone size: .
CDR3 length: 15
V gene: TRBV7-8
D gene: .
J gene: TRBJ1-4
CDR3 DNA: TGTGCCAGCAGCCCAACGACAGCGCTTAATGAAAAACTGTTTTTT
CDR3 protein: CASSPTTALNEKLFF

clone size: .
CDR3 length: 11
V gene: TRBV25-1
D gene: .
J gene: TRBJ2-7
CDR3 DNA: TGTGCCAGCAGTGTTATCTACGAGCAGTACTTC
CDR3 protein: CASSVIYEQYF

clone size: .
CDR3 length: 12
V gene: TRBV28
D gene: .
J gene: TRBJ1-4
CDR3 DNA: TGTGCCAGCACTCGGACTAATGAAAAACTGTTTTTT
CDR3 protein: CASTRTNEKLFF

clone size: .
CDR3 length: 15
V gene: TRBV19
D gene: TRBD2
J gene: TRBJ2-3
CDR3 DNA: TGTGCCTCACGGGCTAGCGGGGTCCCCACAGATACGCAGTATTTT
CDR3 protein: CASRASGVPTDTQYF

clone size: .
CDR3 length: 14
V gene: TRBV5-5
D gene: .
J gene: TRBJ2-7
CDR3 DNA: TGTGCCAGCAGCTTGATTGACTTCTCCTACGAGCAGTACTTC
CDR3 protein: CASSLIDFSYEQYF

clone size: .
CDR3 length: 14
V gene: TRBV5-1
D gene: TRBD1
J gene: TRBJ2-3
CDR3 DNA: TGCGCCAGCAGCAGGGACAGGGCAGTAGATACGCAGTATTTT
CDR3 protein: CASSRDRAVDTQYF

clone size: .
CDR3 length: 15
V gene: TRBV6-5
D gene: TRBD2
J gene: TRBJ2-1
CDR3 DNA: TGTGCCAGCAGAAAACTAGCGGGGGATTACAATGAGCAGTTCTTC
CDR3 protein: CASRKLAGDYNEQFF

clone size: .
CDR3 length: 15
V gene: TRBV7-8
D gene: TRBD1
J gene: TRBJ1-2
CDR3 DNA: TGTGCCAGCAGCTTACGGGGACAGGGTGTTTATGGCTACACCTTC
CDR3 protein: CASSLRGQGVYGYTF

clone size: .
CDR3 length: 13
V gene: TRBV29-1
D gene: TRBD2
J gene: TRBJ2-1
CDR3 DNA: TGCAGCGTTGTGAGACTAGCGGGGTATGAGCAGTTCTTC
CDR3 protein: CSVVRLAGYEQFF

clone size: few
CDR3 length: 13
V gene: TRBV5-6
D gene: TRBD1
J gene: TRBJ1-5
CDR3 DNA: TGTGCCAGCAGCTCAGGGACAGTCTGGCCCCAGCATTTT
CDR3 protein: CASSSGTVWPQHF

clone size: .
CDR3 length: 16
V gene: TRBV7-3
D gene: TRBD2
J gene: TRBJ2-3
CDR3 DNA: TGTGCCAGCAGCTCTGGGGGCGGGGGGGCCTCAGATACGCAGTATTTT
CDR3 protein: CASSSGGGGASDTQYF

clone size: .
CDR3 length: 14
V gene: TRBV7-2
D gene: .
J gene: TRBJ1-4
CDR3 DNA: TGTGCCAGCAGCCCGGGATTAGGGAGTGAAAAACTGTTTTTT
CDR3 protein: CASSPGLGSEKLFF

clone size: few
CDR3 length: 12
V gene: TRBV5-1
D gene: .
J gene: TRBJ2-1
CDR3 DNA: TGCGCCAGCTTTTCAGGGGTAAATGAGCAGTTCTTC
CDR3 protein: CASFSGVNEQFF

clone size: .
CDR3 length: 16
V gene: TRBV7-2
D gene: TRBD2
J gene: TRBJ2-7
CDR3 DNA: TGTGCCAGCAGCTTAGTGGGTAGCGGGGGCTCCTACGAGCAGTACTTC
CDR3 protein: CASSLVGSGGSYEQYF

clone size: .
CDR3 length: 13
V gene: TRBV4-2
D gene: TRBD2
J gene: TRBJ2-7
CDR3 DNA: TGTGCCAGCAGTCGGGACTACACCAGCGAGCAGTACTTC
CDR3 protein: CASSRDYTSEQYF

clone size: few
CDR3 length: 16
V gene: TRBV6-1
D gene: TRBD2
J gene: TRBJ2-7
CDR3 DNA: TGTGCCAGCAGTGCCACCGGGACTAGCGGGACCTACGAGCAGTACTTC
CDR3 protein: CASSATGTSGTYEQYF

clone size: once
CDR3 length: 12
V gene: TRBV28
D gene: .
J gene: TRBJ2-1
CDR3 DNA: TGTGCTCTCACAGGGAAAGCCAATGAGCAGTTCTTC
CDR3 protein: CALTGKANEQFF

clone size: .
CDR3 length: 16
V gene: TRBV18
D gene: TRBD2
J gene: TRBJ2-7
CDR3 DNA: TGTGCCAGCTCACCACCCGGGACTAGCGGGAGTTACGAGCAGTACTTC
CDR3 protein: CASSPPGTSGSYEQYF

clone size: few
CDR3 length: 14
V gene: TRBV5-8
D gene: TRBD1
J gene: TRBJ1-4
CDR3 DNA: TGTGCCAGCAGGATGACAGGGTTAGGAGAAAAACTGTTTTTT
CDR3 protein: CASRMTGLGEKLFF

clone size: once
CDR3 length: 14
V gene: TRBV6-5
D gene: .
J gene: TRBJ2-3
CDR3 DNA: TGTGCCAGCAGTTCGGCAGTCGGGACAGATACGCAGTATTTT
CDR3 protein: CASSSAVGTDTQYF

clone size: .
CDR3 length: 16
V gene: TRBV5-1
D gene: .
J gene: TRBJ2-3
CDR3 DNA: TGCGCCAGCAGCGAGACGGGCGGACAGAACACAGATACGCAGTATTTT
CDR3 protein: CASSETGGQNTDTQYF

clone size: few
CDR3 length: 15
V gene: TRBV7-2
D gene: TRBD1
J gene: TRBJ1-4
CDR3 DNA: TGTGCCAGCAGCTTACAGGGACAGTCTCTGGAAAAACTGTTTTTT
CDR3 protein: CASSLQGQSLEKLFF

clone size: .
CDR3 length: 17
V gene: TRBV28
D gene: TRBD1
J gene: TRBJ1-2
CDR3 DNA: TGTGCCAGCAGTTCTTTGATTTCGGGACAGGGTGTCCAAGGCTACACCTTC
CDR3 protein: CASSSLISGQGVQGYTF